This T cell receptor beta chain was identified during a study of blood T cell repertoires in COVID-19. Study at large: Both acute and convalescent COVID-19 samples were obtained from the United States, Italy and Spain.

Clinical history as reported by participants underpinned cohort assignment. Only in-frame clones appear in the TCRdb table, and some are missing; sequencing was by immunoSEQ multiplex PCR. The sample includes under 300,000 clones, roughly 90% of them seen just once. This clonotype was sampled from a woman aged 30 to 39 with acute COVID-19. The sequencing sample was made of PBMCs or T cells enriched from blood (not recorded which).

The CDR3 region has the DNA TGCGCCAGCAGCTTAGGGACAGCTAATAATTCACCCCTCCACTTT. Protein: CASSLGTANNSPLHF. The rearrangement links TRBV4-1 to TRBJ1-6; 7 bases are shared with TRBD1. CDR3 length: 15 amino acids. J was trimmed by 5 bases and V by 5 bases; bases with no gene match: 6. The germline gives CDR1 MGHRA, CDR2 YSYEKL.